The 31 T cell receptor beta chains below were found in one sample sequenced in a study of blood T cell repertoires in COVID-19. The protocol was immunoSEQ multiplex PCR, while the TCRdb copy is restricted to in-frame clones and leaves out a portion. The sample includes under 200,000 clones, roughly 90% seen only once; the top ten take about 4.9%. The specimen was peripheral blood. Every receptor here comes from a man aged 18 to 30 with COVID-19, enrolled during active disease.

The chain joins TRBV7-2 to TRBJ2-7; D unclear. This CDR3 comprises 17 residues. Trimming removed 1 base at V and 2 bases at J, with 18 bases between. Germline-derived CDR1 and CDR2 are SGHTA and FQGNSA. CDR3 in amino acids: CASSLGTHRVMAYEQYF. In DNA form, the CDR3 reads TGTGCCAGCAGCTTAGGAACTCACCGAGTTATGGCCTACGAGCAGTACTTC.

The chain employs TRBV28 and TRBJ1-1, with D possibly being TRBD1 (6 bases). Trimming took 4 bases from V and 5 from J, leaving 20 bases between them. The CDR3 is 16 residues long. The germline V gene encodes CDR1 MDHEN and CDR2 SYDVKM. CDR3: CASSYPIVRGLTEAFF. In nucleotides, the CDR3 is TGTGCCAGCAGTTACCCCATTGTAAGGGGGTTAACTGAAGCTTTCTTT.

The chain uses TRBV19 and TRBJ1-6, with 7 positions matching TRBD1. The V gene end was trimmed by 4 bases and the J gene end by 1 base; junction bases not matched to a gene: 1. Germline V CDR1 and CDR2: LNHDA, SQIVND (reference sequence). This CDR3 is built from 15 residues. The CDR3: CASSKGASYNSPLHF. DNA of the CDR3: TGTGCCAGTAGTAAGGGGGCGTCCTATAATTCACCCCTCCACTTT.

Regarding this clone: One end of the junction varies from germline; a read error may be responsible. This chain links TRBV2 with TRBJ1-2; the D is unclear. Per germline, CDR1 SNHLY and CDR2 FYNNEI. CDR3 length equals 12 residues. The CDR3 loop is CASKVTSRENPF. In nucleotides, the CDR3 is TGTGCCAGCAAAGTTACGAGTCGGGAAAATCCCTTC.

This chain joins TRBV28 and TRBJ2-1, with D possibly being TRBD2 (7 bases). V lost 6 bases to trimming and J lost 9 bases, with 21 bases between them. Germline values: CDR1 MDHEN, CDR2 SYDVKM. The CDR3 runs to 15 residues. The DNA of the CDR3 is TGTGCCAGCAGGCTACGGGGGGCCCTCCCGCTTGAGCAGTTCTTC. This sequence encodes CASRLRGALPLEQFF.

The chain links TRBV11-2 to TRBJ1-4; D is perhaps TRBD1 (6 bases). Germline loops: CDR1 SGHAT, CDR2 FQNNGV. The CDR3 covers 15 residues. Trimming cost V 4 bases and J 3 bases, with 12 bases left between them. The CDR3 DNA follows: TGTGCCAGCAGCTCCGAATACAGGGCTAATGAAAAACTGTTTTTT. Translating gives CASSSEYRANEKLFF.

In DNA, the CDR3 is TGCAGTGCTAGTCGTCTTCTAGCGGGAGTGTCAACCGGGGAGCTGTTTTTT. Translated, it gives CSASRLLAGVSTGELFF. V usage is TRBV20-1 and J usage is TRBJ2-2; 10 bases are shared with TRBD2. The length of the CDR3 is 17 residues. Losses at the gene ends were 3 bases for V and 5 bases for J; bases not matched to a gene: 12. The germline gives CDR1 DFQATT, CDR2 SNEGSKA (reference sequence).

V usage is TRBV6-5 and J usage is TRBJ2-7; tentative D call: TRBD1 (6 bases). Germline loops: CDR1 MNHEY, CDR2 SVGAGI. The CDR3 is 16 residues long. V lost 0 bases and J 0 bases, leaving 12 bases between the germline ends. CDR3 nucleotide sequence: TGTGCCAGCAGTTACTCGAGGGACATCCCCTCCTACGAGCAGTACTTC. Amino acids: CASSYSRDIPSYEQYF.

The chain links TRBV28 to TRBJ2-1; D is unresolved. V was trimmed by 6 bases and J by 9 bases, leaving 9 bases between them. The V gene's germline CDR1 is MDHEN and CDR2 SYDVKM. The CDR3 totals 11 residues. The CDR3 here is CASSLKIEQFF. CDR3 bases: TGTGCCAGCAGCCTAAAGATTGAGCAGTTCTTC.

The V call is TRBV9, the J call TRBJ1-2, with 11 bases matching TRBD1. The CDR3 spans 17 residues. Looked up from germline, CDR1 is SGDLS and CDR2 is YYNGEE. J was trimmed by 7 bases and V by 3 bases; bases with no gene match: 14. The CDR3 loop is CASSGRDRGIRGGGYTF. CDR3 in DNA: TGTGCCAGCAGCGGCCGGGACAGGGGGATTCGGGGTGGTGGCTACACCTTC.

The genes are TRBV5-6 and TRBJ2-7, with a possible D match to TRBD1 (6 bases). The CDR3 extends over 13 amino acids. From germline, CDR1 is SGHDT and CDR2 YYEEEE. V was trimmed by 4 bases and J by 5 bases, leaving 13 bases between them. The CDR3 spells CASSLQGPNEQYF. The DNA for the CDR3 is TGTGCCAGCAGCCTACAGGGTCCCAACGAGCAGTACTTC. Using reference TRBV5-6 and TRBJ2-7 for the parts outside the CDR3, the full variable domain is DAGVTQSPTHLIKTRGQQVTLRCSPKSGHDTVSWYQQALGQGPQFIFQYYEEEERQRGNFPDRFSGHQFPNYSSELNVNALLLGDSALYLCASSLQGPNEQYFGPGTRLTVT.

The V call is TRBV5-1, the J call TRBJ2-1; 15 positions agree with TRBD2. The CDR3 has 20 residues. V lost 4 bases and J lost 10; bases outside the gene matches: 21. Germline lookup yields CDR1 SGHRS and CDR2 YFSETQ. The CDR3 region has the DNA TGCGCCAGCAGCCAGACAGGGGCTCGGACTAGCGGGAGGGGCACAGGGGAGCAGTTCTTC. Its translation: CASSQTGARTSGRGTGEQFF.

In nucleotides, the CDR3 is TGTGCCAGCAGCCTAGCGGATACGCAGTATTTT. Translation gives CASSLADTQYF. This chain connects TRBV5-4 to TRBJ2-3; tentative D call: TRBD2 (6 bases). The CDR3 is made up of 11 amino acids. The V and J ends lost 4 bases and 6 bases respectively, with 6 bases between them. Germline CDR1 reads SGHNT; CDR2 reads YYREEE (reference sequence).

The CDR3 loop reads CASSLRDTGTNEQFF. The DNA of the CDR3 is TGTGCCAGCTCACTCCGGGACACCGGCACCAATGAGCAGTTCTTC. The gene calls are TRBV18 and TRBJ2-1; TRBD1 is a possible D gene (6 bases). The ends were cut back, 4 bases at V and 6 bases at J, with 16 bases in the middle. CDR1 KGHSH and CDR2 LQKENI come from the germline V gene. The CDR3 runs 15 residues.

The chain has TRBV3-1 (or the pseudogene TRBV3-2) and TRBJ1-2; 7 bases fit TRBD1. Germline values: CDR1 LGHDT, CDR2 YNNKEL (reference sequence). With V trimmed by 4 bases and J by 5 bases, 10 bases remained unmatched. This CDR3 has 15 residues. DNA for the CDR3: TGTGCCAGCAGCCCCCGGGACAGCCAGAGGTATGGCTACACCTTC. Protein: CASSPRDSQRYGYTF.

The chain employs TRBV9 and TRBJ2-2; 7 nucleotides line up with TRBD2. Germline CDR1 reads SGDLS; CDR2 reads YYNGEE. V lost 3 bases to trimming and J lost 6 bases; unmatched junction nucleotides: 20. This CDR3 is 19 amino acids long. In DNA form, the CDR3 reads TGTGCCAGCAGCGCCCGACTAGCAATGAGCCGAGGAGGTCCCGGGGAGCTGTTTTTT. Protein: CASSARLAMSRGGPGELFF.

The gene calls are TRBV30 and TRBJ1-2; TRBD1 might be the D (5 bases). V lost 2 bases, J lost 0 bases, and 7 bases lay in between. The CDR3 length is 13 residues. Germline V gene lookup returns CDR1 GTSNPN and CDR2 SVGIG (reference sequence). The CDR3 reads CAWSTGTNYGYTF. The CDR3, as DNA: TGTGCCTGGAGTACAGGAACTAACTATGGCTACACCTTC.

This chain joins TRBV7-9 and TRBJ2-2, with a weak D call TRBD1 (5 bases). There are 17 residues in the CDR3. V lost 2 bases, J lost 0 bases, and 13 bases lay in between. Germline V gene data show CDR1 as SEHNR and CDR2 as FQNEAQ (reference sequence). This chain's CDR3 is CASSLFKGVANTGELFF. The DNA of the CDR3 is TGTGCCAGCAGCTTATTTAAAGGGGTTGCGAACACCGGGGAGCTGTTTTTT.

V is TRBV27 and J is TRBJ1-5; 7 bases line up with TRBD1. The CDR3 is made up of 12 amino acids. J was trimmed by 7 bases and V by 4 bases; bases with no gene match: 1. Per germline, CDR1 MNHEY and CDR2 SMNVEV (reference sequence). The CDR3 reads CASSSQGQPQHF. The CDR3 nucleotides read TGTGCCAGCAGTTCACAGGGGCAGCCCCAGCATTTT.

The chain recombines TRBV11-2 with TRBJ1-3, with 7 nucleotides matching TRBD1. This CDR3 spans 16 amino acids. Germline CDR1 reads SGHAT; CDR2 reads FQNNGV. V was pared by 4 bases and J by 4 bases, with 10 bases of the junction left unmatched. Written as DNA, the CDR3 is TGTGCCAGCAGCTATAACCTCAGGGGGTTAGGAAACACCATATATTTT. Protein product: CASSYNLRGLGNTIYF.

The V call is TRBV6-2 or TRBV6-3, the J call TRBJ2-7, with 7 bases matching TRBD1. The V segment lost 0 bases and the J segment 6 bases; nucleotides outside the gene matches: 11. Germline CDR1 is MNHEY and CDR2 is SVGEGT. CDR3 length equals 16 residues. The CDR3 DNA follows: TGTGCCAGCAGTTACTCCCCTGGGCAGGGGGAAGTCGAGCAGTACTTC. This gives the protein CASSYSPGQGEVEQYF.

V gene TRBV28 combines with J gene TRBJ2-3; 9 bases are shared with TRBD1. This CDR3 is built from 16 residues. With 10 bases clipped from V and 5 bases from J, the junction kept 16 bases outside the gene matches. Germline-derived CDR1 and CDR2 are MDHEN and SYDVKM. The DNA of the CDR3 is TGTGCCACGAAAGAAATTGGGTACAGGGGGCGAGATACGCAGTATTTT. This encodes CATKEIGYRGRDTQYF. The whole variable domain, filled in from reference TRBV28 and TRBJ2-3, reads DVKVTQSSRYLVKRTGEKVFLECVQDMDHENMFWYRQDPGLGLRLIYFSYDVKMKEKGDIPEGYSVSREKKERFSLILESASTNQTSMYLCATKEIGYRGRDTQYFGPGTRLTVL.

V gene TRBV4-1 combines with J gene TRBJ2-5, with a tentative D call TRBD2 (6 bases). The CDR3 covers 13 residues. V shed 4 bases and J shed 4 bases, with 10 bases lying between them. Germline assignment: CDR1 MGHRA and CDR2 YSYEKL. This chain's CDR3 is CASSRWRGETQYF. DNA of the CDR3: TGCGCCAGCAGCCGCTGGAGGGGAGAGACCCAGTACTTC.

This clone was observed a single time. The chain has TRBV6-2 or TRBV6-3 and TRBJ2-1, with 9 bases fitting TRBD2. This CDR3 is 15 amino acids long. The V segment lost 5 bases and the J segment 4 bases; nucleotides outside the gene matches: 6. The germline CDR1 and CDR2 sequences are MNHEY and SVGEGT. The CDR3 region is CASSLRTSAYNEQFF. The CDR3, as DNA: TGTGCCAGCAGTCTTCGGACTAGCGCATACAATGAGCAGTTCTTC.

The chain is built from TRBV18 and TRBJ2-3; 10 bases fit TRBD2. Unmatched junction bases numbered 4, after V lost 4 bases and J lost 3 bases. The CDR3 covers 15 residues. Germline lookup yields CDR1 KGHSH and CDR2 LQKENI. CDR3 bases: TGTGCCAGCTCACGGGATAGCGGGAGGACAGATACGCAGTATTTT. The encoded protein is CASSRDSGRTDTQYF.

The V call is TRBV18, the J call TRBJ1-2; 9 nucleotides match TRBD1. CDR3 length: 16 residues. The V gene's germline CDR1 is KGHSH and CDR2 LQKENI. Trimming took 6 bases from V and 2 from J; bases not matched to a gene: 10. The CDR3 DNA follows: TGTGCCAGCTCCACCATCCCAGGGACAGGGAACTATGGCTACACCTTC. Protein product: CASSTIPGTGNYGYTF.

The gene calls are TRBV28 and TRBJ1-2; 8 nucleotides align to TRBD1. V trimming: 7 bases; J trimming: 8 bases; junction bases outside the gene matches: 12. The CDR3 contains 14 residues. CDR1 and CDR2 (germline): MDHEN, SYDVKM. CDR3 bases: TGTGCCAGCACCCACATCCGGACAGGGAGGGGCTACACCTTC. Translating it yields CASTHIRTGRGYTF.

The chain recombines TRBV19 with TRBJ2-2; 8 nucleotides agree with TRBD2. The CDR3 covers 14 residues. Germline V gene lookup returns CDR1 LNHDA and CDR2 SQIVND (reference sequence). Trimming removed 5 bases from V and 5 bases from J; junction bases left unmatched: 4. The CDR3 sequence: CASSPGGGTGELFF. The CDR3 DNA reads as TGTGCCAGTAGTCCAGGCGGGGGGACCGGGGAGCTGTTTTTT.

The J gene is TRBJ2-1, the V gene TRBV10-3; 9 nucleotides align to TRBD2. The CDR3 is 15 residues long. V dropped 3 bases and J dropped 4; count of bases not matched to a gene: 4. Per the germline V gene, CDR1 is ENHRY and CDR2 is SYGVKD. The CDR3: CAISEGSGGYNEQFF. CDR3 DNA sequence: TGTGCCATCAGTGAAGGGAGCGGGGGGTACAATGAGCAGTTCTTC.

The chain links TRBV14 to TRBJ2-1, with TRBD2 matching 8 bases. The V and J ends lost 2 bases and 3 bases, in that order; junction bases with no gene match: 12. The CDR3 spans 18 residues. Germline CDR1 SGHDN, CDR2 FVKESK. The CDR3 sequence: CASSQFHRLLAGYNEQFF. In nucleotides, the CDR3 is TGTGCCAGCAGCCAATTCCACCGGCTTCTAGCGGGCTACAATGAGCAGTTCTTC.

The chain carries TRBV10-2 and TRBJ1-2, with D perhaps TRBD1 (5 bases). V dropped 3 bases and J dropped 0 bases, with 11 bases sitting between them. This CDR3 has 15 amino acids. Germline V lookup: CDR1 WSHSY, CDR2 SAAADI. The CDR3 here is CASSDRAMTNYGYTF. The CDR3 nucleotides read TGCGCCAGCAGTGACAGGGCGATGACTAACTATGGCTACACCTTC.